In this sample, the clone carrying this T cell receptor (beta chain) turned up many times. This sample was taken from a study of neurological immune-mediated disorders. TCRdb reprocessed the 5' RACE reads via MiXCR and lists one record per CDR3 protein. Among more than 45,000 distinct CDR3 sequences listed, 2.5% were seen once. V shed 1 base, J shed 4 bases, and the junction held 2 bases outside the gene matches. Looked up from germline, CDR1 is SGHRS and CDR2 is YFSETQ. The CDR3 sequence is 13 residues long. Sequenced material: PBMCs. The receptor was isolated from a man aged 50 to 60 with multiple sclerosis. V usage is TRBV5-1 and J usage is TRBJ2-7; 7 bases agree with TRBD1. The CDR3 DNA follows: TGCGCCAGCAGCTTGCAGGGGGAATACGAGCAGTACTTC. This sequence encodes CASSLQGEYEQYF.